These T cell receptor beta chains were read from a single sample in a study of cytomegalovirus exposure and HLA in healthy donors. Using immunoSEQ multiplex PCR, the repertoire was profiled, and TCRdb retains in-frame clones only, with some absent. The table records some 150,000 clones, 71% of them present only once. The sequenced sample consisted of PBMCs. All receptors come from a woman aged 25 to 39 in good health and CMV-seronegative. Each CDR3 is given with its conserved first and last residue. The D gene is left open where the match is weak. Size tells how often a clone was seen (once, few, many) or the class of an expanded clone, and some rows leave it out.

>-|-|TRBV5-6|TRBJ2-5
CASSLVPGVGETQYF
TGTGCCAGCAGCTTGGTTCCGGGGGTCGGGGAGACCCAGTACTTC
>TRBD2|-|TRBV2|TRBJ2-2
CASTKLAPNTGELFF
TGTGCCAGCACCAAACTAGCGCCAAACACCGGGGAGCTGTTTTTT
>-|few|TRBV28|TRBJ2-1
CASTEYSYNEQFF
TGTGCCAGCACCGAGTATTCCTACAATGAGCAGTTCTTC
>-|-|TRBV7-9|TRBJ2-7
CASSGEAAHEQYF
TGTGCCAGCAGCGGGGAGGCAGCTCACGAGCAGTACTTC
>TRBD2|few|TRBV19|TRBJ2-1
CASSLKGLGDNEQFF
TGTGCCAGTAGTCTAAAAGGACTAGGCGACAATGAGCAGTTCTTC
>TRBD2|-|TRBV14|TRBJ2-5
CASSAGASGETQYF
TGTGCCAGCAGCGCGGGAGCCTCCGGAGAGACCCAGTACTTC
>TRBD2|-|TRBV19|TRBJ2-2
CASSIRTSGSRGGELFF
TGTGCCAGTAGTATCCGGACTAGCGGGTCCAGGGGCGGGGAGCTGTTTTTT
>-|few|TRBV5-1|TRBJ2-6
CASRNTGSGANVLTF
TGCGCCAGCAGGAATACAGGATCTGGGGCCAACGTCCTGACTTTC
>-|-|TRBV4-1|TRBJ2-3
CASSPLGQLSTDTQYF
TGCGCCAGCAGCCCGCTTGGACAGCTTAGCACAGATACGCAGTATTTT
>-|-|TRBV6-4|TRBJ2-1
CASSSGAYNEQFF
TGTGCCAGCAGCTCCGGGGCCTACAATGAGCAGTTCTTC
>TRBD2|-|TRBV27|TRBJ2-2
CASGRGGFSGELFF
TGTGCCAGCGGTCGGGGGGGTTTTTCCGGGGAGCTGTTTTTT
>-|few|TRBV6-1|TRBJ1-6
CASRGLGFNSPLHF
TGTGCCAGCAGGGGGCTGGGGTTCAATTCACCCCTCCACTTT
>-|-|TRBV7-2|TRBJ2-1
CASSSTRKRFF
TGTGCCAGCAGCTCCACCAGAAAACGGTTCTTC
>-|-|TRBV27|TRBJ2-7
CASSPKTRIYEQYF
TGTGCCAGCAGCCCTAAAACCCGAATCTACGAGCAGTACTTC
>-|-|TRBV5-6|TRBJ2-7
CASSLTGRASYEQYF
TGTGCCAGCAGTCTGACGGGAAGAGCCTCCTACGAGCAGTACTTC
>-|-|TRBV28|TRBJ1-4
CASSGGANEKLFF
TGTGCCAGCAGCGGGGGAGCTAATGAAAAACTGTTTTTT
>-|-|TRBV4-1|TRBJ1-1
CASSQGANTEAFF
TGCGCCAGCAGCCAAGGGGCAAACACTGAAGCTTTCTTT
>-|-|TRBV7-2|TRBJ2-3
CASSSLQNTDTQYF
TGTGCCAGCAGCTCCCTCCAGAACACAGATACGCAGTATTTT
>TRBD1|-|TRBV12-5|TRBJ1-1
CASGLSRSPRQGFDTEAFF
TGTGCTAGTGGTTTGTCCCGGTCGCCTCGACAGGGGTTTGACACTGAAGCTTTCTTT
>TRBD1|-|TRBV10-3|TRBJ2-5
CAISGSTGGLETQYF
TGTGCCATCAGTGGATCGACAGGGGGCCTAGAGACCCAGTACTTC
>-|-|TRBV30|TRBJ2-7
CAWTGGSWGEQYF
TGTGCCTGGACTGGGGGGAGTTGGGGCGAGCAGTACTTC
>TRBD1|once|TRBV5-4|TRBJ2-2
CASSHPDRGVGELFF
TGTGCCAGCAGCCACCCGGACAGGGGGGTCGGGGAGCTGTTTTTT
>-|-|TRBV2|TRBJ1-2
CASTKNSGNYGYTF
TGTGCCAGCACCAAAAACTCAGGGAACTATGGCTACACCTTC
>TRBD2|-|TRBV11-2|TRBJ2-5
CASSAPGLAGQETQYF
TGTGCCAGCAGCGCTCCGGGACTAGCGGGGCAAGAGACCCAGTACTTC
>TRBD1|-|TRBV2|TRBJ1-5
CASRERTGSNQPQHF
TGTGCCAGCAGAGAACGGACAGGATCCAATCAGCCCCAGCATTTT
>-|-|TRBV30|TRBJ2-1
CACLGPSLNEQFF
TGTGCCTGTCTCGGTCCTAGCCTCAATGAGCAGTTCTTC
>TRBD2|few|TRBV9|TRBJ2-5
CASSVQPWTSGRIQETQYF
TGTGCCAGCAGCGTTCAACCGTGGACTAGCGGGAGAATTCAGGAGACCCAGTACTTC
>TRBD1|-|TRBV27|TRBJ1-2
CASSAAGTGVDGYTF
TGTGCCAGCAGTGCGGCCGGGACAGGGGTTGACGGCTACACCTTC
>TRBD1|once|TRBV19|TRBJ2-5
CASSMTGEQTQYF
TGTGCCAGTAGTATGACAGGGGAGCAGACCCAGTACTTC
>TRBD1|-|TRBV6-4|TRBJ2-1
CASGTGIVQFF
TGTGCCAGCGGGACAGGGATTGTTCAGTTCTTC
>-|-|TRBV18|TRBJ1-1
CASSLHSNTEAFF
TGTGCCAGCTCACTCCACAGTAACACTGAAGCTTTCTTT